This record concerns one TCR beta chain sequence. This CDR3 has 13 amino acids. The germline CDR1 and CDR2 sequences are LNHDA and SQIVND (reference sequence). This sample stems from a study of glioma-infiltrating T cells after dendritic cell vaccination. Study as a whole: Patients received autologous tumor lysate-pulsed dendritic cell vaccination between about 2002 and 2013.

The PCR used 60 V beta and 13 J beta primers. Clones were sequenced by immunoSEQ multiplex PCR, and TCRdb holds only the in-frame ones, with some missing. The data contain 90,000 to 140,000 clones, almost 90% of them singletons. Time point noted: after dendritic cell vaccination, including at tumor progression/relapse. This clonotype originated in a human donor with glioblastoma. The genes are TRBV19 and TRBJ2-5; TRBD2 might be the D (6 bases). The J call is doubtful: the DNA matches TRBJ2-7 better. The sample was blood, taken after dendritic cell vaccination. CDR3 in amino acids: CASSVSRRGEQYF. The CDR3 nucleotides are TGTGCCAGTAGTGTCAGCAGGAGGGGCGAGCAGTACTTC.